A selection of T cell receptor beta chains follows, all from one sample in a study of cytomegalovirus exposure and HLA in healthy donors. Clones were read by immunoSEQ multiplex PCR, and TCRdb kept only the in-frame ones, dropping some. Its listing shows 150,000 or so clones. Sequences were obtained from PBMCs. The receptors shown here come from a woman in her fifties or sixties in good health and CMV-seronegative. CDR3s include the opening cysteine and the closing phenylalanine or tryptophan. The order of the fields is CDR3 protein, CDR3 DNA, V gene, D gene, J gene. D genes are given only for firm matches.

cdr3_aa: CASSPFRTSGIKETQYF
cdr3_nt: TGTGCCAGCTCACCGTTTCGGACTAGCGGGATTAAAGAGACCCAGTACTTC
v_call: TRBV18
d_call: TRBD2
j_call: TRBJ2-5

cdr3_aa: CASSPQGKGNEQFF
cdr3_nt: TGTGCCAGTAGTCCTCAGGGAAAAGGGAATGAGCAGTTCTTC
v_call: TRBV19
d_call: NA
j_call: TRBJ2-1

cdr3_aa: CASRARSPYEQYF
cdr3_nt: TGTGCCAGCAGGGCCCGATCACCCTACGAGCAGTACTTC
v_call: TRBV28
d_call: NA
j_call: TRBJ2-7

cdr3_aa: CSARGGSGYTF
cdr3_nt: TGCAGTGCTAGGGGAGGGTCTGGCTACACCTTC
v_call: TRBV20-1
d_call: NA
j_call: TRBJ1-2

cdr3_aa: CASSPTEGLQETQYF
cdr3_nt: TGTGCCAGCAGCCCAACCGAGGGACTACAAGAGACCCAGTACTTC
v_call: TRBV4-2
d_call: TRBD2
j_call: TRBJ2-5

cdr3_aa: CASSPQTGTYEQYF
cdr3_nt: TGTGCCAGCAGCCCCCAGACAGGGACCTACGAGCAGTACTTC
v_call: TRBV9
d_call: TRBD1
j_call: TRBJ2-7

cdr3_aa: CASTQAGGSTEAFF
cdr3_nt: TGTGCCAGTACCCAAGCAGGGGGGAGCACTGAAGCTTTCTTT
v_call: TRBV19
d_call: TRBD1
j_call: TRBJ1-1

cdr3_aa: CASLKTAGYEQYF
cdr3_nt: TGTGCCAGCCTGAAGACAGCCGGCTACGAGCAGTACTTC
v_call: TRBV5-6
d_call: NA
j_call: TRBJ2-7

cdr3_aa: CASSPRTSGSAYNEQFF
cdr3_nt: TGTGCCAGCTCACCAAGGACTAGCGGGAGCGCTTACAATGAGCAGTTCTTC
v_call: TRBV18
d_call: TRBD2
j_call: TRBJ2-1

cdr3_aa: CASSLVRSLVGQFF
cdr3_nt: TGTGCCAGCAGCTTAGTTCGGAGTTTGGTGGGGCAGTTCTTC
v_call: TRBV7-9
d_call: NA
j_call: TRBJ2-1

cdr3_aa: CASSLAGAQNTGELFF
cdr3_nt: TGTGCCAGCAGCTTGGCAGGGGCGCAGAACACCGGGGAGCTGTTTTTT
v_call: TRBV5-6
d_call: NA
j_call: TRBJ2-2

cdr3_aa: CASSLTGGNGYTF
cdr3_nt: TGTGCCAGCAGCTTGACAGGGGGTAATGGCTACACCTTC
v_call: TRBV28
d_call: TRBD1
j_call: TRBJ1-2

cdr3_aa: CASSQDRGPYGYTF
cdr3_nt: TGTGCCAGCAGCCAAGACAGGGGGCCCTATGGCTACACCTTC
v_call: TRBV4-2
d_call: TRBD1
j_call: TRBJ1-2

cdr3_aa: CASKPEWVDGYTF
cdr3_nt: TGTGCCAGCAAACCGGAGTGGGTTGATGGCTACACCTTC
v_call: TRBV28
d_call: NA
j_call: TRBJ1-2

cdr3_aa: CASSWRQGASEQYF
cdr3_nt: TGTGCCAGCAGTTGGCGACAGGGGGCGAGTGAGCAGTACTTC
v_call: TRBV27
d_call: TRBD1
j_call: TRBJ2-7

cdr3_aa: CASSWGPDTGSYEQYF
cdr3_nt: TGCGCCAGCAGCTGGGGGCCCGATACGGGCTCCTACGAGCAGTACTTC
v_call: TRBV5-1
d_call: NA
j_call: TRBJ2-7

cdr3_aa: CAATAGYGYTF
cdr3_nt: TGTGCCGCTACGGCAGGCTATGGCTACACCTTC
v_call: TRBV28
d_call: NA
j_call: TRBJ1-2

cdr3_aa: CASSESQGGRGEAFF
cdr3_nt: TGTGCCAGCAGTGAATCTCAGGGGGGAAGGGGTGAAGCTTTCTTT
v_call: TRBV25-1
d_call: TRBD1
j_call: TRBJ1-1

cdr3_aa: CASSLTGYTGELFF
cdr3_nt: TGTGCCAGCAGCTTGACGGGGTACACCGGGGAGCTGTTTTTT
v_call: TRBV5-4
d_call: NA
j_call: TRBJ2-2

cdr3_aa: CASSESGTGETQYF
cdr3_nt: TGTGCCAGCAGCGAAAGCGGGACGGGAGAGACCCAGTACTTC
v_call: TRBV11-2
d_call: TRBD2
j_call: TRBJ2-5

cdr3_aa: CASSSGGFGELFF
cdr3_nt: TGTGCCAGCAGCTCGGGGGGTTTCGGGGAGCTGTTTTTT
v_call: TRBV9
d_call: TRBD2
j_call: TRBJ2-2

cdr3_aa: CALAWGGDQPQHF
cdr3_nt: TGTGCCCTAGCCTGGGGGGGAGATCAGCCCCAGCATTTT
v_call: TRBV30
d_call: NA
j_call: TRBJ1-5

cdr3_aa: CACHYNEQFF
cdr3_nt: TGTGCCTGTCACTACAATGAGCAGTTCTTC
v_call: TRBV30
d_call: NA
j_call: TRBJ2-1

cdr3_aa: CASSFPQRPTYTNTGELFF
cdr3_nt: TGTGCCAGCAGCTTCCCACAGCGGCCCACATATACTAACACCGGGGAGCTGTTTTTT
v_call: TRBV7-9
d_call: NA
j_call: TRBJ2-2

cdr3_aa: CASSSLGGQETQYF
cdr3_nt: TGTGCCAGCTCAAGCCTGGGGGGCCAAGAGACCCAGTACTTC
v_call: TRBV6-1
d_call: NA
j_call: TRBJ2-5

cdr3_aa: CASSPGTSGQETQYF
cdr3_nt: TGTGCCAGCAGCCCAGGGACTAGCGGACAAGAGACCCAGTACTTC
v_call: TRBV7-9
d_call: TRBD2
j_call: TRBJ2-5

cdr3_aa: CSVGLRDTEAFF
cdr3_nt: TGCAGCGTTGGCCTGAGGGACACTGAAGCTTTCTTT
v_call: TRBV29-1
d_call: NA
j_call: TRBJ1-1

cdr3_aa: CASSQDGAGGRQTQYF
cdr3_nt: TGTGCCAGCAGCCAAGACGGAGCGGGGGGACGTCAGACCCAGTACTTC
v_call: TRBV4-2
d_call: TRBD2
j_call: TRBJ2-5

cdr3_aa: CASSQYKGGKGQPQHF
cdr3_nt: TGCGCCAGCAGCCAATACAAAGGGGGTAAAGGTCAGCCCCAGCATTTT
v_call: TRBV4-1
d_call: NA
j_call: TRBJ1-5

cdr3_aa: CASSPRIARETQYF
cdr3_nt: TGTGCCAGCTCACCCAGGATAGCGAGGGAGACCCAGTACTTC
v_call: TRBV18
d_call: NA
j_call: TRBJ2-5

cdr3_aa: CASSSEILAGEVEQFF
cdr3_nt: TGTGCCAGCAGCTCAGAAATCCTAGCGGGAGAGGTCGAGCAGTTCTTC
v_call: TRBV11-1
d_call: TRBD2
j_call: TRBJ2-1

cdr3_aa: CASSQDTPGLGVNEQFF
cdr3_nt: TGTGCCAGCAGCCAAGATACTCCCGGGCTCGGGGTCAATGAGCAGTTCTTC
v_call: TRBV4-2
d_call: NA
j_call: TRBJ2-1

cdr3_aa: CASRASGGGKNIQYF
cdr3_nt: TGTGCCAGCAGAGCTTCAGGGGGAGGCAAAAACATTCAGTACTTC
v_call: TRBV6-1
d_call: NA
j_call: TRBJ2-4

cdr3_aa: CSADNYEQYF
cdr3_nt: TGCAGTGCCGACAATTACGAGCAGTACTTC
v_call: TRBV20-1
d_call: NA
j_call: TRBJ2-7

cdr3_aa: CAWRAAGWGTEAFF
cdr3_nt: TGTGCCTGGAGGGCCGCGGGGTGGGGTACTGAAGCTTTCTTT
v_call: TRBV30
d_call: NA
j_call: TRBJ1-1

cdr3_aa: CASSGYGQGRPQHF
cdr3_nt: TGTGCCAGTAGTGGTTACGGACAGGGGAGGCCCCAGCATTTT
v_call: TRBV19
d_call: TRBD1
j_call: TRBJ1-5

cdr3_aa: CAGSVGLPLANVLTF
cdr3_nt: TGTGCCGGGAGTGTAGGACTGCCTCTAGCCAACGTCCTGACTTTC
v_call: TRBV30
d_call: NA
j_call: TRBJ2-6

cdr3_aa: CASSPGTPQETQYF
cdr3_nt: TGTGCCAGCTCACCTGGGACTCCTCAAGAGACCCAGTACTTC
v_call: TRBV18
d_call: NA
j_call: TRBJ2-5

cdr3_aa: CASSEAVQFSGNTIYF
cdr3_nt: TGTGCCAGCAGTGAAGCGGTACAGTTCTCTGGAAACACCATATATTTT
v_call: TRBV2
d_call: NA
j_call: TRBJ1-3

cdr3_aa: CASSFRQGAGEQYF
cdr3_nt: TGTGCCAGCAGCTTTAGACAGGGGGCGGGCGAGCAGTACTTC
v_call: TRBV4-2
d_call: TRBD1
j_call: TRBJ2-7

cdr3_aa: CASSVGGGQADTQYF
cdr3_nt: TGTGCCAGCAGCGTAGGAGGAGGGCAGGCAGATACGCAGTATTTT
v_call: TRBV9
d_call: NA
j_call: TRBJ2-3

cdr3_aa: CASTPPREDGELFF
cdr3_nt: TGTGCCAGCACCCCCCCGCGGGAGGACGGGGAGCTGTTTTTT
v_call: TRBV7-9
d_call: TRBD2
j_call: TRBJ2-2

cdr3_aa: CASNQGGGTDTQYF
cdr3_nt: TGCGCCAGCAACCAGGGAGGGGGCACAGATACGCAGTATTTT
v_call: TRBV5-1
d_call: TRBD2
j_call: TRBJ2-3

cdr3_aa: CASSLRGGVQETQYF
cdr3_nt: TGTGCCAGCAGTTTAAGGGGTGGAGTCCAAGAGACCCAGTACTTC
v_call: TRBV28
d_call: NA
j_call: TRBJ2-5

cdr3_aa: CASSFGLAGGPTDTQYF
cdr3_nt: TGCGCCAGCAGCTTCGGGCTAGCGGGGGGGCCCACAGATACGCAGTATTTT
v_call: TRBV5-1
d_call: TRBD2
j_call: TRBJ2-3

cdr3_aa: CASTHSSYNSPLHF
cdr3_nt: TGTGCCAGCACCCACAGCTCCTATAATTCACCCCTCCACTTT
v_call: TRBV7-8
d_call: NA
j_call: TRBJ1-6

cdr3_aa: CASSRFGSSYEQYF
cdr3_nt: TGCGCCAGCAGCCGATTCGGGAGCTCCTACGAGCAGTACTTC
v_call: TRBV4-1
d_call: NA
j_call: TRBJ2-7

cdr3_aa: CASSPYSGRVNEQFF
cdr3_nt: TGTGCCAGCAGCCCGTACAGCGGGAGGGTCAATGAGCAGTTCTTC
v_call: TRBV4-2
d_call: TRBD2
j_call: TRBJ2-1

cdr3_aa: CASSLGTGAATEAFF
cdr3_nt: TGCGCCAGCAGCTTGGGCACAGGGGCGGCCACTGAAGCTTTCTTT
v_call: TRBV5-1
d_call: TRBD1
j_call: TRBJ1-1

cdr3_aa: CASSQGLQGANSPLHF
cdr3_nt: TGCGCCAGCAGCCAAGGCTTACAGGGGGCGAATTCACCCCTCCACTTT
v_call: TRBV4-1
d_call: TRBD1
j_call: TRBJ1-6

cdr3_aa: CASSQPGQGQFF
cdr3_nt: TGTGCCAGCAGCCAACCGGGACAGGGACAGTTCTTC
v_call: TRBV28
d_call: TRBD1
j_call: TRBJ2-1

cdr3_aa: CASSRDAGGYSNQPQHF
cdr3_nt: TGTGCCAGCAGCCGCGACGCGGGGGGTTATAGCAATCAGCCCCAGCATTTT
v_call: TRBV7-9
d_call: NA
j_call: TRBJ1-5

cdr3_aa: CASSLGQFTEAFF
cdr3_nt: TGTGCCAGCAGCTTAGGACAGTTCACTGAAGCTTTCTTT
v_call: TRBV11-1
d_call: NA
j_call: TRBJ1-1